A selection of T cell receptor beta chains follows, all from one sample in a study of long-term antiretroviral therapy in people with HIV. TCRdb's copy holds only in-frame clones and misses some; the assay was immunoSEQ multiplex PCR. The table shows fewer than 20,000 clones, with 88% occurring only once. The starting material was unsorted PBMCs, obtained 6.9 years after starting antiretroviral therapy. The receptors were sampled from a man between 50 and 59 years old with HIV. CDR3s leave out the opening cysteine and the closing phenylalanine or tryptophan. Fields, in order: J gene, V gene, CDR3 protein.

j_gene: TRBJ2-3
v_gene: TRBV4-3
CDR3aa: ASSQEWAGGKNTQY

j_gene: TRBJ2-7
v_gene: TRBV4-1
CDR3aa: ASSKDTASYEQY

j_gene: TRBJ2-2
v_gene: TRBV19
CDR3aa: ASSFRRLDTGELF

j_gene: TRBJ1-5
v_gene: TRBV15
CDR3aa: ATSRDGWGSQPQH

j_gene: TRBJ2-7
v_gene: TRBV9
CDR3aa: ASSGSGLTYEQY

j_gene: TRBJ1-1
v_gene: TRBV6-6
CDR3aa: ASSWTGVAEAF

j_gene: TRBJ2-1
v_gene: TRBV6-1
CDR3aa: ASSEVPMGVISYNEQF

j_gene: TRBJ1-1
v_gene: TRBV7-9
CDR3aa: ASSFTGRNTEAF

j_gene: TRBJ1-1
v_gene: TRBV13
CDR3aa: ASSLKISNTEAF

j_gene: TRBJ1-4
v_gene: TRBV28
CDR3aa: ASSFLDRANEKLF

j_gene: TRBJ1-4
v_gene: TRBV28
CDR3aa: ASSLWGIRDIPEKLF

j_gene: TRBJ1-1
v_gene: TRBV9
CDR3aa: ASSPPGTGNTEAF

j_gene: TRBJ2-5
v_gene: TRBV7-2
CDR3aa: ASSRRTSSQY

j_gene: TRBJ2-5
v_gene: TRBV4-1
CDR3aa: ASSQRVGQGTETQY

j_gene: TRBJ1-5
v_gene: TRBV18
CDR3aa: ASSPDRGGNQPQH

j_gene: TRBJ1-4
v_gene: TRBV28
CDR3aa: ASSFAGGRSEKLF

j_gene: TRBJ2-7
v_gene: TRBV19
CDR3aa: ASSMGDRSYEQY

j_gene: TRBJ2-1
v_gene: TRBV5-6
CDR3aa: ASSTSSIEQF

j_gene: TRBJ1-2
v_gene: TRBV19
CDR3aa: ASSPGTGGLYRYGYT

j_gene: TRBJ1-1
v_gene: TRBV30
CDR3aa: AWSETWNTEAF

j_gene: TRBJ2-5
v_gene: TRBV7-3
CDR3aa: ASSPTGGDQETQY

j_gene: TRBJ2-7
v_gene: TRBV25-1
CDR3aa: ASSEGIGYEQY

j_gene: TRBJ2-1
v_gene: TRBV29-1
CDR3aa: SVAHNEQF

j_gene: TRBJ2-3
v_gene: TRBV7-3
CDR3aa: ASSSLPHSPGLAGVETDTQY

j_gene: TRBJ2-7
v_gene: TRBV7-7
CDR3aa: ASSLAFSYEQY

j_gene: TRBJ2-1
v_gene: TRBV6-1
CDR3aa: AATRDSRSYNEQF

j_gene: TRBJ2-7
v_gene: TRBV7-2
CDR3aa: ASSRGLAGGSEQY

j_gene: TRBJ1-2
v_gene: TRBV27
CDR3aa: ASSLSPGAYGYT

j_gene: TRBJ1-1
v_gene: TRBV7-9
CDR3aa: ASSLVIGTEAF

j_gene: TRBJ2-7
v_gene: TRBV9
CDR3aa: ASSVTGAGDEQY

j_gene: TRBJ1-1
v_gene: TRBV5-1
CDR3aa: ASSRDTMNTEAF

j_gene: TRBJ2-7
v_gene: TRBV27
CDR3aa: ASGAHEQY

j_gene: TRBJ2-7
v_gene: TRBV4-1
CDR3aa: ASSQDPGDRYEQY

j_gene: TRBJ1-5
v_gene: TRBV6-5
CDR3aa: ASSTPGQANQPQH

j_gene: TRBJ2-2
v_gene: TRBV5-1
CDR3aa: ASSFLSGRGTGELF

j_gene: TRBJ2-1
v_gene: TRBV29-1
CDR3aa: SVDGGSSYNEQF

j_gene: TRBJ2-2
v_gene: TRBV4-3
CDR3aa: ASSQDGGGVRTGELF

j_gene: TRBJ2-5
v_gene: TRBV4-3
CDR3aa: ASSQYAGLGETQY

j_gene: TRBJ2-1
v_gene: TRBV9
CDR3aa: ASSQGLAGTWANEQF

j_gene: TRBJ2-2
v_gene: TRBV7-2
CDR3aa: ASSLAVNTGELF

j_gene: TRBJ2-1
v_gene: TRBV30
CDR3aa: ALSLAGVNEQF

j_gene: TRBJ1-1
v_gene: TRBV29-1
CDR3aa: SGETANEAF

j_gene: TRBJ2-1
v_gene: TRBV30
CDR3aa: AWDSGNSYNEQF

j_gene: TRBJ2-3
v_gene: TRBV28
CDR3aa: ASSLSGGGTDTQY

j_gene: TRBJ2-3
v_gene: TRBV6-5
CDR3aa: ASSYTQSDTQY

j_gene: TRBJ2-2
v_gene: TRBV6-6
CDR3aa: ASRENTGELF

j_gene: TRBJ2-1
v_gene: TRBV5-4
CDR3aa: ASSLTGGPLRNEQF

j_gene: TRBJ2-7
v_gene: TRBV28
CDR3aa: ASSLWGSAYEQY